This T cell receptor beta chain emerged from a study of CD8+ T cells in alopecia areata. Study summary: The drug, oral tofacitinib, was given to treated patients at 5 to 10 mg twice daily.

Extracted from the samples, RNA was reverse transcribed into cDNA to serve as the sequencing template. Clones were read by immunoSEQ multiplex PCR, and TCRdb kept only the in-frame ones, dropping some. The repertoire holds about 150,000 clones, under 60% seen once, with about 6.8% in the top ten. Peripheral blood and lesional scalp punch biopsies were taken from alopecia areata patients. Germline V CDR1 and CDR2: SGHTA, FQGNSA. This CDR3 is 14 amino acids long. Deletions cut 2 bases from V and 4 bases from J, with 11 bases between. The source material was CD4+ T cells sorted from blood, sampled at week 0. The chain links TRBV7-2 to TRBJ2-5; D is possibly TRBD2 (7 bases). The receptor's source is a human donor with alopecia areata. The CDR3 region is CASSLTGGLETQYF. The CDR3 DNA reads as TGTGCCAGCAGCTTAACGGGGGGCTTAGAGACCCAGTACTTC.